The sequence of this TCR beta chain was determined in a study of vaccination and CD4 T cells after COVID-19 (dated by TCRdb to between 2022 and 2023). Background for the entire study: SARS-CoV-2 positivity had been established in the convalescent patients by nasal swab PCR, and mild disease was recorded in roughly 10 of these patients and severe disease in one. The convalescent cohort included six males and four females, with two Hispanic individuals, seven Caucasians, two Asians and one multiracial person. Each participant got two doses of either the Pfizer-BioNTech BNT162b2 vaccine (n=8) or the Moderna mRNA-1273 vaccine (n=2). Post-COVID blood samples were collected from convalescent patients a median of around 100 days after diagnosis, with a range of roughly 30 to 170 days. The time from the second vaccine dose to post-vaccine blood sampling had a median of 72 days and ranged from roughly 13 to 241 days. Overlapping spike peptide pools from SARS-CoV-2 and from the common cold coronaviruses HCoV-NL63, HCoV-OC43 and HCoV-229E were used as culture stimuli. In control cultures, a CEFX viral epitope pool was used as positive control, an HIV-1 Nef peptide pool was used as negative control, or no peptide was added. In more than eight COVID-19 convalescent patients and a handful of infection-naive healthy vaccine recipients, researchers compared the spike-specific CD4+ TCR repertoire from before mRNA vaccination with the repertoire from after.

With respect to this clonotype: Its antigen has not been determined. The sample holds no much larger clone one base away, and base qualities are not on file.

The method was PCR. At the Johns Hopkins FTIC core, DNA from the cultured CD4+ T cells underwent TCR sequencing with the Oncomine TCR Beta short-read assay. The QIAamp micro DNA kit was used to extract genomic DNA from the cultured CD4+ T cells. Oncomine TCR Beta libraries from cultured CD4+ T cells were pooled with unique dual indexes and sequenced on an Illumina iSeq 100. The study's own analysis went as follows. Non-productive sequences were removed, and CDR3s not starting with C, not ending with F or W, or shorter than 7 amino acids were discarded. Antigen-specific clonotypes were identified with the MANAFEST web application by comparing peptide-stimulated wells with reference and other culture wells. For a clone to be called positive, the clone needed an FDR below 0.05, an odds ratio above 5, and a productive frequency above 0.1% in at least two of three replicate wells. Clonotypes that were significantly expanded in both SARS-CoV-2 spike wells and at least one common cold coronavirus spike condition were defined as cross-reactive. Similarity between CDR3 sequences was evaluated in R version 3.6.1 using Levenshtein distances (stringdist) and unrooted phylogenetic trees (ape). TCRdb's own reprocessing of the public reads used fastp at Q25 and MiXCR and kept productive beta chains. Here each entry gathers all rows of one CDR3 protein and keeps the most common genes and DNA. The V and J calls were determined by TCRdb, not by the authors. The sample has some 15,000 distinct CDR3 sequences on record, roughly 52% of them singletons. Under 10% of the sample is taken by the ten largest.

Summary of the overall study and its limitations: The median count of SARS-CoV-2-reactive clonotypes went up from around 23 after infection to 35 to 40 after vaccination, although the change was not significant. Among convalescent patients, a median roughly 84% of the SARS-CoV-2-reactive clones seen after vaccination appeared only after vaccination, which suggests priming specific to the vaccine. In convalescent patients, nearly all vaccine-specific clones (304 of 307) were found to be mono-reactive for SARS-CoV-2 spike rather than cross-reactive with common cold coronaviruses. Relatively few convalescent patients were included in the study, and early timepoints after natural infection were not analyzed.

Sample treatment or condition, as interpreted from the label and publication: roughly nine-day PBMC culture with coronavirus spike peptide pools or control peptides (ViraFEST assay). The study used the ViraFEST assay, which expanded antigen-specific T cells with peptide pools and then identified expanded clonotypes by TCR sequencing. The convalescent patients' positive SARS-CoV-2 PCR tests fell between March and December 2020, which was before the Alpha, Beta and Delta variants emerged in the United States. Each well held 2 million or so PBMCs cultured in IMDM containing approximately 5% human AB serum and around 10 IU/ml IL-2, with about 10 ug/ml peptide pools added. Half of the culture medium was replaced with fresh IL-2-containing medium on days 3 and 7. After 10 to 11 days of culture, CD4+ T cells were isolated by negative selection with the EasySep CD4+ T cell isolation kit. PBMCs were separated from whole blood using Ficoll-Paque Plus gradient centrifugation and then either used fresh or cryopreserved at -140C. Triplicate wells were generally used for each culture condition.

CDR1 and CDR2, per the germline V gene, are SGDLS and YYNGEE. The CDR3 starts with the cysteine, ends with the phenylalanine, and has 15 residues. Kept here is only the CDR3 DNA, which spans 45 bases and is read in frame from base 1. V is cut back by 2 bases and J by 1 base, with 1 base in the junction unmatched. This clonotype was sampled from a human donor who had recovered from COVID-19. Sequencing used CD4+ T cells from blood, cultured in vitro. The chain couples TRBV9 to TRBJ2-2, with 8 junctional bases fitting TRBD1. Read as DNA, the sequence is TGTGCCAGCAGCGTCGGGACAGGGAACACCGGGGAGCTGTTTTTT. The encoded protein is CASSVGTGNTGELFF. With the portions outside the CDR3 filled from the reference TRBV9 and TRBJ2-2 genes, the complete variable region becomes DSGVTQTPKHLITATGQRVTLRCSPRSGDLSVYWYQQSLDQGLQFLIQYYNGEERAKGNILERFSAQQFPDLHSELNLSSLELGDSALYFCASSVGTGNTGELFFGEGSRLTVL.